This T cell receptor (beta chain) was observed in a study of Graves' ophthalmopathy and Graves' hyperthyroidism. The study amplified TCR beta CDR3 regions using RNA transcripts. RT-PCR was first run with HTBI primers, then multiplex PCR in a second round. TCRdb called the multiplex PCR reads again in MiXCR, with one record for every CDR3 protein. The table includes approximately 640,000 distinct CDR3 sequences, roughly 39% detected once. The sequence derives from an adult man with Graves' ophthalmopathy. Sequencing input: peripheral blood.

The CDR3 region is CANSSRTEAFF. The CDR3 coding sequence is TGTGCCAATAGCTCGAGAACAGAAGCTTTCTTT. The chain uses TRBV19 and TRBJ1-1; D gene uncertain. This CDR3 has 11 residues. The germline gives CDR1 LNHDA, CDR2 SQIVND (reference sequence). V lost 10 bases to trimming and J lost 8 bases, with 14 bases between them.